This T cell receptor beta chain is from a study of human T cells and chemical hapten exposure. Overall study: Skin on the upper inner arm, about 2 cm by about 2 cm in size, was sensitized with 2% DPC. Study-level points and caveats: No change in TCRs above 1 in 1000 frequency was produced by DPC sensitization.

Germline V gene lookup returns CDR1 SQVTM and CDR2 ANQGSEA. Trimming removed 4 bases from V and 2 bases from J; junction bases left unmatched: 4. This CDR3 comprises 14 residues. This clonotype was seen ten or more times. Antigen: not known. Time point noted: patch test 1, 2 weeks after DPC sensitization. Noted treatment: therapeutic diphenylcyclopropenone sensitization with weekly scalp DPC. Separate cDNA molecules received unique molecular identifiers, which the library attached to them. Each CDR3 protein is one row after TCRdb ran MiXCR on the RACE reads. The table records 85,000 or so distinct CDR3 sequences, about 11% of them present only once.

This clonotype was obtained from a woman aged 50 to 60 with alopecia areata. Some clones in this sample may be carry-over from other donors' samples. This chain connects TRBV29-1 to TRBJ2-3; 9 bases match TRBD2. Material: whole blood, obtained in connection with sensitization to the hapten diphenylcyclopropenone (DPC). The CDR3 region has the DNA TGCAGCGTTGGGCTAGCGGGATACACAGATACGCAGTATTTT. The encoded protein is CSVGLAGYTDTQYF.